The subject of this entry is one TCR beta chain. The assay was immunoSEQ multiplex PCR, and TCRdb's table has in-frame clones only and misses some. Among tens of thousands of clones listed, roughly 89% were seen once. The data stem from a study of T cell changes during pregnancy in multiple sclerosis. This receptor was obtained from a female donor with multiple sclerosis, enrolled in a pregnancy study. Sequenced here: CD8+ T cells from peripheral blood mononuclear cells, sampled before pregnancy.

CDR3 sequence (DNA): TGTGCCAGCAGCCAGGGACTAGCGGGAGACGAGCAGTACTTC. Encoded protein: CASSQGLAGDEQYF. V usage is TRBV9 and J usage is TRBJ2-7, with 14 bases lining up with TRBD2. Looked up from germline, CDR1 is SGDLS and CDR2 is YYNGEE. This CDR3 is 14 amino acids long. The J segment lost 5 bases and the V segment lost 4 bases, leaving 2 bases of the junction unmatched.